This record covers a single TCR beta chain. The sample is drawn from a study of blood T cell repertoires in COVID-19. The CDR3 runs 13 residues. V was trimmed by 4 bases and J by 2 bases, leaving 8 bases between them. Germline V CDR1 and CDR2: SGHRS, YFSETQ. The table came from immunoSEQ multiplex PCR; TCRdb's copy has only in-frame clones and leaves some out. The data show roughly 200,000 clones, with 84% seen just once and approximately 8% held by the top ten. This sequence was found in an elderly woman with COVID-19, enrolled during active disease. The J gene is TRBJ2-3, the V gene TRBV5-1; D unresolved. Sequences were obtained from peripheral blood. The CDR3 sequence: CASSRVITDTQYF. The CDR3, as DNA: TGCGCCAGCAGCCGGGTCATCACAGATACGCAGTATTTT.